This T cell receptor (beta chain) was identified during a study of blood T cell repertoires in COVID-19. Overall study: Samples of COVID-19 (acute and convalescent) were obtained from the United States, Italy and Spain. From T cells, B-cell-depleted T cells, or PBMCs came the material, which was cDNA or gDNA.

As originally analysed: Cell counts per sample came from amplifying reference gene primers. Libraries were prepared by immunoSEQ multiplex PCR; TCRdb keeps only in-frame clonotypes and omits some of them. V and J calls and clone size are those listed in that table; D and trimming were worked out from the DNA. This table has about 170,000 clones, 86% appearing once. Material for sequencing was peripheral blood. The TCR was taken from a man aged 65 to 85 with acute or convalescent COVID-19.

The CDR3 coding sequence is TGTGCCAGCAGCCAAGCTCTAGCTCAGGCCACAGATACGCAGTATTTT. Protein sequence: CASSQALAQATDTQYF. The chain uses TRBV4-2 and TRBJ2-3; maybe TRBD2 (5 bases). Germline V lookup: CDR1 LGHNA, CDR2 YNFKEQ. Trimming took 1 base from V and 2 from J, leaving 13 bases between them. CDR3 length equals 16 residues.